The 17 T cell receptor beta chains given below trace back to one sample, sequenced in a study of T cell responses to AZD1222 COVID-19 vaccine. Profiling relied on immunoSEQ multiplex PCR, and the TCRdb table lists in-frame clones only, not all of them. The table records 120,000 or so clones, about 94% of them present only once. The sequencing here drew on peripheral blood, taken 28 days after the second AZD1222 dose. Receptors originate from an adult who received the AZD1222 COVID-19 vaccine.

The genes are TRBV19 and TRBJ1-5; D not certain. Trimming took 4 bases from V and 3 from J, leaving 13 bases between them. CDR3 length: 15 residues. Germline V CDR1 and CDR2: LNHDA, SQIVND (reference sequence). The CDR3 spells CASSTTRGNNQPQHF. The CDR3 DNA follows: TGTGCCAGTAGTACGACACGAGGAAACAATCAGCCCCAGCATTTT.

CDR3 sequence: CASSVVRGTKGTNTEAFF. The CDR3, as DNA: TGCGCCAGCAGTGTTGTACGGGGGACCAAGGGGACGAACACTGAAGCTTTCTTT. V and J are TRBV10-1 and TRBJ1-1, with D possibly being TRBD1 (5 bases). Germline V gene sequence: CDR1 WNHNN, CDR2 SYGVQD (reference sequence). This CDR3 has 18 amino acids. The V end lost 4 bases, the J end lost 1 base, and 22 bases lay between the germline ends.

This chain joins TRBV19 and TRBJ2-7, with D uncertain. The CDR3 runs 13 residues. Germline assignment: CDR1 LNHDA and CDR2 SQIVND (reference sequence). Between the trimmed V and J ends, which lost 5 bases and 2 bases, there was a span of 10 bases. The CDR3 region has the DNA TGTGCCAGTAGTCCCCACACCGCCTACGAGCAGTACTTC. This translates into CASSPHTAYEQYF.

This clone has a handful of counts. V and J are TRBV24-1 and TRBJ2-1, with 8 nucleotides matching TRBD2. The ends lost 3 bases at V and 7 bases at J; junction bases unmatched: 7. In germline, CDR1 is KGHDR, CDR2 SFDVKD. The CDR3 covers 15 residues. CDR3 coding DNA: TGTGCCACCAGTGATGGGTCTAGCGGGCGGAATGAGCAGTTCTTC. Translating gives CATSDGSSGRNEQFF.

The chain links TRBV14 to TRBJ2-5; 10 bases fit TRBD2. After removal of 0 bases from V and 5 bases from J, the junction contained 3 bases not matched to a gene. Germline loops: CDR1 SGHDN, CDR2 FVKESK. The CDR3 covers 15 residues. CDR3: CASSQDSGGRETQYF. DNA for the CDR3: TGTGCCAGCAGCCAAGATAGCGGGGGGCGTGAGACCCAGTACTTC.

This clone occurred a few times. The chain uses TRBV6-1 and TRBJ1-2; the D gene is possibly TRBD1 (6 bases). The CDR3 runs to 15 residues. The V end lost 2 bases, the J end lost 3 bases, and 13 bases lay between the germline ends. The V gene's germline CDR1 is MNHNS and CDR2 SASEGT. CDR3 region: CASSEIGEGDYGYTF. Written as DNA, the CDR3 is TGTGCCAGCAGTGAAATAGGGGAGGGGGACTATGGCTACACCTTC.

The chain's CDR3 is CASSYARGSSYNEQFF. In DNA form, the CDR3 reads TGTGCCAGCAGTTACGCGAGGGGATCCTCCTACAATGAGCAGTTCTTC. The V call is TRBV6-2 or TRBV6-3, the J call TRBJ2-1; TRBD1 or TRBD2 may be the D gene (5 bases each). Germline V gene lookup returns CDR1 MNHEY and CDR2 SVGEGT. There are 16 residues in the CDR3. V lost 2 bases and J lost 0, with 11 bases in between.

The DNA of the CDR3 is TGTGCCAGCTCTGCCGAGGGGGAGGATGGCTACACCTTC. Translating it yields CASSAEGEDGYTF. The gene calls are TRBV18 and TRBJ1-2, with D possibly matching TRBD1 (6 bases). Germline V gene data show CDR1 as KGHSH and CDR2 as LQKENI. This CDR3 region has 13 residues. V was trimmed by 6 bases and J by 6 bases, leaving 14 bases between them. Full variable domain (rest looked up from reference TRBV18 and TRBJ1-2): NAGVMQNPRHLVRRRGQEARLRCSPMKGHSHVYWYRQLPEEGLKFMVYLQKENIIDESGMPKERFSAEFPKEGPSILRIQQVVRGDSAAYFCASSAEGEDGYTFGSGTRLTVV.

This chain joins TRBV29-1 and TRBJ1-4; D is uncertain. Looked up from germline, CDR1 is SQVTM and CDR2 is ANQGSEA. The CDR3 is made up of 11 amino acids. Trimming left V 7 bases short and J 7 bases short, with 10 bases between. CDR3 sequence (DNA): TGCAGCGCCCGGGAGGCTGAAAAACTGTTTTTT. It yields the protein CSAREAEKLFF.

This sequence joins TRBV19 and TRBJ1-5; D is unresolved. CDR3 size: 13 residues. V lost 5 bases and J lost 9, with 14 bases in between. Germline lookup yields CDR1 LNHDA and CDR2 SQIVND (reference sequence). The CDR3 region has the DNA TGTGCCAGTAGTCCCAGAGGAACGGGGCCCCAGCATTTT. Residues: CASSPRGTGPQHF.

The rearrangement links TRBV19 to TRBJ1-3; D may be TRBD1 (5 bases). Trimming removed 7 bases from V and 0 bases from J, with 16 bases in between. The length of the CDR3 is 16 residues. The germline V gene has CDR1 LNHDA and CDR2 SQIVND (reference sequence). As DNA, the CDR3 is TGTGCCAGTACCAGCTTCGGGACCTTCTCTGGAAACACCATATATTTT. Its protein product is CASTSFGTFSGNTIYF.

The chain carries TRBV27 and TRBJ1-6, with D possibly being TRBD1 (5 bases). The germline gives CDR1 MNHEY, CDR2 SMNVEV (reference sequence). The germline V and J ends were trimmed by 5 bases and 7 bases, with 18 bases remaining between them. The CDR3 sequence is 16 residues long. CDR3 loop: CASSALGGFVNSPLHF. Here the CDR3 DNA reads TGTGCCAGCAGTGCCCTGGGGGGATTTGTAAATTCACCCCTCCACTTT.

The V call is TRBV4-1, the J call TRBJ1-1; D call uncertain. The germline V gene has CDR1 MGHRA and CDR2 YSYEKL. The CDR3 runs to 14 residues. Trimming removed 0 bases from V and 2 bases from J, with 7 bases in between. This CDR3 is CASSQEVLNTEAFF. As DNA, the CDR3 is TGCGCCAGCAGCCAAGAGGTCTTAAACACTGAAGCTTTCTTT.

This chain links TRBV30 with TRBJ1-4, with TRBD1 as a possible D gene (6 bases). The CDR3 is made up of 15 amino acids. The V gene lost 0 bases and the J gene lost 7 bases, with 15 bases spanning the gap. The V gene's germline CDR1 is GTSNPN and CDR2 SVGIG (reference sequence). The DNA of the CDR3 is TGTGCCTGGAGTGTTACAGGGCTCTTAGGTGAAAAACTGTTTTTT. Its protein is CAWSVTGLLGEKLFF.

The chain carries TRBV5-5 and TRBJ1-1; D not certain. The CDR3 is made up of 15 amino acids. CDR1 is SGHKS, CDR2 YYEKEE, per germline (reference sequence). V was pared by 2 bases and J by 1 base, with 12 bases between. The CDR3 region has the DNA TGTGCCAGCAGCTTCCATAGGTCAGGGAACACTGAAGCTTTCTTT. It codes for CASSFHRSGNTEAFF.

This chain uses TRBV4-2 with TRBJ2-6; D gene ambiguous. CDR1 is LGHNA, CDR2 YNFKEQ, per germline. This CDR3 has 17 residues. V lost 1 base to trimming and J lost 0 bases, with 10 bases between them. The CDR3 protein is CASSQASGSSGANVLTF. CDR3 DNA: TGTGCCAGCAGCCAAGCCTCCGGGTCCTCTGGGGCCAACGTCCTGACTTTC.

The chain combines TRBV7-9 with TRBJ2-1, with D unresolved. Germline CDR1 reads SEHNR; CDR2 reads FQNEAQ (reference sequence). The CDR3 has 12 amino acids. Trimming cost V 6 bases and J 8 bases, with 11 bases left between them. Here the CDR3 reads CASSPRVDEQFF. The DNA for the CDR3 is TGTGCCAGCAGTCCCAGAGTAGATGAGCAGTTCTTC.